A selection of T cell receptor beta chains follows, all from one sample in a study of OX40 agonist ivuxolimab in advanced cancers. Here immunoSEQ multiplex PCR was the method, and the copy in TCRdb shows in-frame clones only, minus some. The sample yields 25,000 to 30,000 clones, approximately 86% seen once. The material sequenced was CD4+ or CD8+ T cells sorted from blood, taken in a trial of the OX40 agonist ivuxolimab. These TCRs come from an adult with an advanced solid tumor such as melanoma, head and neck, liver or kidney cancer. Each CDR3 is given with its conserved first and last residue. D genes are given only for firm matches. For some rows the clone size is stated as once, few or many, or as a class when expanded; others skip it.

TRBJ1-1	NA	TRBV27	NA	CASGRDSKGNTEAFF	TGTGCCAGCGGGCGGGACTCCAAGGGGAACACTGAAGCTTTCTTT
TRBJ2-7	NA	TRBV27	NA	CASSLFGGLGSYEQYF	TGTGCCAGCAGTTTATTCGGGGGGCTTGGCTCCTACGAGCAGTACTTC
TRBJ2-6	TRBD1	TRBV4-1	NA	CASSPQGAGANVLTF	TGCGCCAGCAGCCCACAGGGGGCTGGGGCCAACGTCCTGACTTTC
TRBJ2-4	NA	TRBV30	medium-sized	CAWNSVASAKNIQYF	TGTGCCTGGAATTCAGTGGCCTCCGCCAAAAACATTCAGTACTTC
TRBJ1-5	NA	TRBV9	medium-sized	CASSASPGQPQHF	TGTGCCAGCAGCGCCAGTCCAGGGCAGCCCCAGCATTTT
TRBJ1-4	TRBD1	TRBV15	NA	CATSTPQGESHEKLFF	TGTGCCACCAGCACCCCGCAGGGGGAATCGCATGAAAAACTGTTTTTT
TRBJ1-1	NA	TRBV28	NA	CASSLYSLGTEAFF	TGTGCCAGCAGTTTATACTCGCTGGGCACTGAAGCTTTCTTT
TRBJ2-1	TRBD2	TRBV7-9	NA	CASSSGGSYNEQFF	TGTGCCAGCAGCTCGGGGGGCTCCTACAATGAGCAGTTCTTC
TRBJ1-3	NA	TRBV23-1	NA	CASSQYGPDPASGNTIYF	TGCGCCAGCAGTCAATATGGGCCAGATCCCGCCTCTGGAAACACCATATATTTT
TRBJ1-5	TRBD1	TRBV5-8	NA	CASSPGQGSWNQPQHF	TGTGCCAGCAGCCCGGGACAGGGTTCTTGGAATCAGCCCCAGCATTTT
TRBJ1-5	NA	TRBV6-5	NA	CASRLGQYSNQPQHF	TGTGCCAGCAGGCTAGGACAGTATAGCAATCAGCCCCAGCATTTT